The rows below give T cell receptor beta chains drawn from one sample of a study of breast tumors, draining lymph nodes, adjacent tissues. TCRdb re-called the multiplex PCR reads with MiXCR, one entry per CDR3 protein. The sample consists of approximately 210,000 distinct CDR3 sequences, about 30% of them appearing once. Material: axillary lymph node tissue. All receptors come from a female donor with breast cancer. Some clones in this sample may be carry-over from other donors' samples. CDR3s include the opening cysteine and the closing phenylalanine or tryptophan. A row's size may be missing; if present it is once, few, many or a size class.

V	size	length	CDR3
TRBV20-1	many	20	CSARDLEGLAGGASTDTQYF
TRBV7-3	-	18	CASSLREARGSGANVLTF
TRBV18	few	16	CASSPTAGPTGQPQHF
TRBV25-1	many	14	CASSDLPAGGEQYF
TRBV7-8	-	15	CASRGSSGSWETQYF
TRBV7-8	-	12	CASGNGGQPQHF
TRBV20-1	once	15	CSVREASGAQETQYF
TRBV6-1	few	15	CASSVGGAQTNEQFF
TRBV3-1	-	19	CASSQVWGPGRISTDTQYF
TRBV12-3/TRBV12-4	-	15	CASSFGQTNTGELFF
TRBV6-1	many	14	CASSVRTGKNEQYF
TRBV5-1	many	15	CASSLGGVSVYEQYF
TRBV7-9	many	17	CASSLGWASGSIDEQFF
TRBV4-1	many	17	CASSQELGQSGLDTQYF
TRBV18	many	13	CASSPSGTYEQYF
TRBV20-1	many	12	CSARGSTDTQYF
TRBV20-1	many	15	CSAREQGGGANVLTF
TRBV7-8	many	13	CASSLAGSLAQYF
TRBV11-3	many	16	CASSFRGSGGADTQYF
TRBV7-8	many	13	CASSIQGYSGYTF